This T cell receptor beta chain stems from a study of blood T cell repertoires in COVID-19. Methods used by the authors: Amplification with reference gene primers provided the estimates of nucleated cell counts. TCRdb's table, derived via immunoSEQ multiplex PCR, lists solely in-frame clones and lacks some. V, J and clone size derive from that table, while D and trimming were established from the DNA sequence. The sample holds approximately 260,000 clones, approximately 90% seen once. V lost 3 bases and J lost 6, with 10 bases in between. Germline CDR1 and CDR2: SGHNT and YYREEE (reference sequence). The CDR3 has 14 amino acids.

The sample taken for sequencing was PBMCs or T cells enriched from blood (not recorded which). The V and J genes are TRBV5-4 and TRBJ1-6; perhaps TRBD1 as D (6 bases). The clonotype comes from a woman in her forties with acute COVID-19. The DNA for the CDR3 is TGTGCCAGCAGCTCCGACAGGCGTAATTCACCCCTCCACTTT. Translating it yields CASSSDRRNSPLHF.